These 5 T cell receptor beta chains were all obtained from the same sample, sequenced in a study of blood T cells in healthy people across ages. The authors ran a second PCR of roughly 6 to 12 cycles using a sample-barcoded 5' primer and a J-beta primer mix. A single record per CDR3 protein comes from TCRdb applying MiXCR to the 5' RACE reads. The data show more than 800,000 distinct CDR3 sequences, 40% to 45% seen once. The specimen was blood. The receptors shown here come from a woman aged 60-75 years in good health.

This clonotype occurred a few times. This chain joins TRBV29-1 and TRBJ2-7; 13 bases match TRBD2. This CDR3 region has 12 residues. Trimming at V came to 7 bases and at J to 7 bases, leaving 4 bases not matched to a gene. The germline CDR1 and CDR2 sequences are SQVTM and ANQGSEA. The CDR3 DNA reads TGCAGCGGACTAGCGGGAGGATATGAGCAGTACTTC. Its protein is CSGLAGGYEQYF.

This clonotype was seen a handful of times. V is TRBV29-1 and J is TRBJ2-1; D is perhaps TRBD2 (6 bases). With 0 bases removed from V and 4 bases from J, the gap between germline ends came to 13 bases. In germline, CDR1 is SQVTM, CDR2 ANQGSEA. The CDR3 runs to 15 residues. The CDR3 DNA follows: TGCAGCGTTGAAGATTTACGGGAGCTGTACAATGAGCAGTTCTTC. Residues: CSVEDLRELYNEQFF.

This clonotype came up a few times. The V and J genes are TRBV7-6 and TRBJ2-5; 8 bases are shared with TRBD1. The V segment lost 3 bases and the J segment 0 bases; nucleotides outside the gene matches: 6. Germline V gives CDR1 SGHVS, CDR2 FNYEAQ. This CDR3 is built from 16 residues. DNA for the CDR3: TGTGCCAGCAGCTTTATTCAACAGGGGGACCAAGAGACCCAGTACTTC. This sequence encodes CASSFIQQGDQETQYF.

J is TRBJ2-1 and V is TRBV20-1; no definite D call. Germline CDR1 DFQATT, CDR2 SNEGSKA (reference sequence). The ends were cut back, 4 bases at V and 6 bases at J, with 13 bases in the middle. CDR3 length: 13 residues. The CDR3 region has the DNA TGCAGTGCTATTACATTCACTGCCAATGAGCAGTTCTTC. Translation gives CSAITFTANEQFF.

The J gene is TRBJ1-1, the V gene TRBV4-1, with D possibly TRBD1 on 5 matching bases. V was cut by 1 base and J by 11 bases, with 11 bases left in between. The CDR3 covers 12 residues. Per germline, CDR1 MGHRA and CDR2 YSYEKL. CDR3 nucleotides: TGCGCCAGCAGCCAAGGAGGGGTAGTGGCTTTCTTT. Translated, it gives CASSQGGVVAFF.